This is a list of T cell receptor beta chains from one sample in a study of CD8 T cells in ankylosing spondylitis. Each CDR3 protein gets one entry after TCRdb re-called the 5' RACE reads with MiXCR. The table includes a few hundred thousand distinct CDR3 sequences, about 22% detected once. The specimen was blood, either unsorted or a sorted T cell fraction (not recorded which). These receptors all stem from a male donor with ankylosing spondylitis. Each CDR3 is given with its conserved first and last residue. D genes are given only for firm matches. Part of the rows lack a size; the others show once, few, many or a class for expanded clones.

clone size: once
D gene: -
V gene: TRBV3-1
J gene: TRBJ2-7
CDR3 length: 13
CDR3 DNA: TGTGCCAGCAGCCAAGATCGGGGCAACGAGCAGTACTTC
CDR3 protein: CASSQDRGNEQYF

clone size: few
D gene: -
V gene: TRBV30
J gene: TRBJ1-2
CDR3 length: 14
CDR3 DNA: TGTGCCTGGACTCCAGGGTTCGCTAACTATGGCTACACCTTC
CDR3 protein: CAWTPGFANYGYTF

clone size: -
D gene: -
V gene: TRBV2
J gene: TRBJ1-3
CDR3 length: 14
CDR3 DNA: TGTGCCAGTGGCCCTATGACCACTGGAAACACCATATATTTT
CDR3 protein: CASGPMTTGNTIYF

clone size: -
D gene: -
V gene: TRBV5-1
J gene: TRBJ2-5
CDR3 length: 13
CDR3 DNA: TGCGCCAGCAGAACAGTGGGGCCAGAGACCCAGTACTTC
CDR3 protein: CASRTVGPETQYF

clone size: few
D gene: TRBD2
V gene: TRBV29-1
J gene: TRBJ2-1
CDR3 length: 14
CDR3 DNA: TGCAGCGCCACGGGCGGACTAGCGGGCAATGAGCAGTTCTTC
CDR3 protein: CSATGGLAGNEQFF

clone size: -
D gene: -
V gene: TRBV27
J gene: TRBJ1-1
CDR3 length: 17
CDR3 DNA: TGTGCCAGCAGTTTATCCCAGGCGGGACAAACGAACACTGAAGCTTTCTTT
CDR3 protein: CASSLSQAGQTNTEAFF

clone size: -
D gene: TRBD1
V gene: TRBV10-2
J gene: TRBJ2-3
CDR3 length: 15
CDR3 DNA: TGCGCCAGCAGGCCGGGACAGGGGGTCACAGATACGCAGTATTTT
CDR3 protein: CASRPGQGVTDTQYF

clone size: few
D gene: -
V gene: TRBV27
J gene: TRBJ2-2
CDR3 length: 17
CDR3 DNA: TGTGCCAGCAGCTTCTTGTCGGGACTTAGGAACACCGGGGAGCTGTTTTTT
CDR3 protein: CASSFLSGLRNTGELFF

clone size: -
D gene: -
V gene: TRBV30
J gene: TRBJ2-1
CDR3 length: 14
CDR3 DNA: TGTGCCTGGAGTACCCCACCTTCCTACAATGAGCAGTTCTTC
CDR3 protein: CAWSTPPSYNEQFF

clone size: -
D gene: -
V gene: TRBV15
J gene: TRBJ1-1
CDR3 length: 14
CDR3 DNA: TGTGCCACCAGCGCCGAGGTAATGAACACTGAAGCTTTCTTT
CDR3 protein: CATSAEVMNTEAFF

clone size: few
D gene: TRBD1
V gene: TRBV7-2
J gene: TRBJ2-2
CDR3 length: 15
CDR3 DNA: TGTGCCAGCAGCCGGGACAGGGTGGGCACCGGGGAGCTGTTTTTT
CDR3 protein: CASSRDRVGTGELFF

clone size: -
D gene: -
V gene: TRBV3-1
J gene: TRBJ2-7
CDR3 length: 15
CDR3 DNA: TGTGCCAGCAGCCGCGGACAAACCGAACTAGACGAGCAGTACTTC
CDR3 protein: CASSRGQTELDEQYF

clone size: -
D gene: TRBD1
V gene: TRBV20-1
J gene: TRBJ1-5
CDR3 length: 17
CDR3 DNA: TGCAGTGCTAGGTCTGGGCAGGGGGTATCGAGCAATCAGCCCCAGCATTTT
CDR3 protein: CSARSGQGVSSNQPQHF

clone size: few
D gene: -
V gene: TRBV29-1
J gene: TRBJ2-3
CDR3 length: 13
CDR3 DNA: TGCAGCGTTGAAGATCGAGGGTCAGATACGCAGTATTTT
CDR3 protein: CSVEDRGSDTQYF

clone size: many
D gene: -
V gene: TRBV5-1
J gene: TRBJ2-2
CDR3 length: 15
CDR3 DNA: TGCGCCAGCAGCTTGGGACAAATGAACACCGGGGAGCTGTTTTTT
CDR3 protein: CASSLGQMNTGELFF

clone size: many
D gene: -
V gene: TRBV9
J gene: TRBJ2-7
CDR3 length: 17
CDR3 DNA: TGTGCCAGCAGCGTAGGAGTAGCGGTTTCCTCCTTAGGGGAGCAGTACTTC
CDR3 protein: CASSVGVAVSSLGEQYF

clone size: -
D gene: -
V gene: TRBV12-3/TRBV12-4
J gene: TRBJ2-7
CDR3 length: 14
CDR3 DNA: TGTGCCAGCAGTTTAGGTGGAATGACCTACGAGCAGTACTTC
CDR3 protein: CASSLGGMTYEQYF

clone size: -
D gene: -
V gene: TRBV6-1
J gene: TRBJ1-2
CDR3 length: 14
CDR3 DNA: TGTGCCAGCAGAACAACAGAAAGCGTCGATGGCTACACCTTC
CDR3 protein: CASRTTESVDGYTF

clone size: -
D gene: -
V gene: TRBV7-9
J gene: TRBJ2-1
CDR3 length: 13
CDR3 DNA: TGTGCCAGCAGCCAACCCGGCCTCAAAAAGCAGTTCTTC
CDR3 protein: CASSQPGLKKQFF

clone size: few
D gene: TRBD1
V gene: TRBV29-1
J gene: TRBJ2-7
CDR3 length: 16
CDR3 DNA: TGCAGCGTTGGGTTGGGTTCTCCGACAGGGGGCTTCGAGCAGTACTTC
CDR3 protein: CSVGLGSPTGGFEQYF

clone size: few
D gene: TRBD1
V gene: TRBV3-1
J gene: TRBJ1-1
CDR3 length: 15
CDR3 DNA: TGTGCCAGCAGCCAAGACGGACAGGGGTTTACTGAAGCTTTCTTT
CDR3 protein: CASSQDGQGFTEAFF

clone size: -
D gene: TRBD1
V gene: TRBV7-2
J gene: TRBJ1-2
CDR3 length: 15
CDR3 DNA: TGTGCCAGCAGCTTAGCTCGTCAGGGGGTGTCTGGCTACACCTTC
CDR3 protein: CASSLARQGVSGYTF

clone size: few
D gene: -
V gene: TRBV7-9
J gene: TRBJ1-1
CDR3 length: 16
CDR3 DNA: TGTGCCAGCAGCTTAGCGCTGGGCGCAGGGAACACTGAAGCTTTCTTT
CDR3 protein: CASSLALGAGNTEAFF

clone size: few
D gene: -
V gene: TRBV5-5
J gene: TRBJ2-7
CDR3 length: 14
CDR3 DNA: TGTGCCAGCGGGGCTTGGACACAAGCGCACGAGCAGTACTTC
CDR3 protein: CASGAWTQAHEQYF